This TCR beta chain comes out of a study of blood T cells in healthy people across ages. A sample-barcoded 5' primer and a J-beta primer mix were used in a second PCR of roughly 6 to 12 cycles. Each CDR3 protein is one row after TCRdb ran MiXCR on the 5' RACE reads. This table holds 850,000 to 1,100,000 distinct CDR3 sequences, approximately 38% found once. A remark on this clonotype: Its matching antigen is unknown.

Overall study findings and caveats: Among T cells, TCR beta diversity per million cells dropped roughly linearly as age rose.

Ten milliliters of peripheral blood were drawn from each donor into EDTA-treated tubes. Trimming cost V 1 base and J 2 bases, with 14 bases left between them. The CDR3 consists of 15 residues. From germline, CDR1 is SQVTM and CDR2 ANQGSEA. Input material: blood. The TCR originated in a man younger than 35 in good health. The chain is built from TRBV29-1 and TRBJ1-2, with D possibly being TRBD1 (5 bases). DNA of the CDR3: TGCAGCGTTGAAGGAGGGGCGGCTCCCAACTATGGCTACACCTTC. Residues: CSVEGGAAPNYGYTF.